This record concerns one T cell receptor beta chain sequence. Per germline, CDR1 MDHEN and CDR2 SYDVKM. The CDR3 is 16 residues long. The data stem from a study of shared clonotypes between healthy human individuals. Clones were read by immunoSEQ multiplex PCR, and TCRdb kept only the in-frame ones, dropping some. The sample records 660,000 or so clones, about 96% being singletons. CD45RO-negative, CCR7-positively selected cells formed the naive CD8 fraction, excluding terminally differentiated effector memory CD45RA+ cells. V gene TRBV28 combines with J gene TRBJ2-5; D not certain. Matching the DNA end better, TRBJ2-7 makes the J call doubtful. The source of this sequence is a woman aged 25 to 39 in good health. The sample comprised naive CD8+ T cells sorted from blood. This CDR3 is CASSLPTASTSYEQYF. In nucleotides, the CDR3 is TGTGCCAGCAGTTTGCCCACCGCGTCGACTTCCTACGAGCAGTACTTC.